Shown below are 4 T cell receptor beta chains from a single sample sequenced in a study of T cells in narcolepsy. Only in-frame clones appear in the TCRdb table, and some are missing; sequencing was by immunoSEQ multiplex PCR. The sample comprises 28,000 or so clones, around nine tenths of which are singletons, and roughly 1.1% rests with the top ten. Sequences were obtained from CD45RA- memory CD4+ T cells from PBMCs. The receptors here all came from a human donor with narcolepsy.

The CDR3: CASSEVHRGREQYV. The CDR3, as DNA: TGTGCCAGCAGTGAAGTTCACAGGGGTCGGGAGCAGTACGTC. The V call is TRBV6-1, the J call TRBJ2-7, with 7 bases aligning to TRBD1. This CDR3 comprises 14 residues. Looked up from germline, CDR1 is MNHNS and CDR2 is SASEGT. Unmatched junction bases numbered 7, after V lost 1 base and J lost 7 bases.

The chain recombines TRBV5-1 with TRBJ2-5, with no clear D. Germline-derived CDR1 and CDR2 are SGHRS and YFSETQ. The CDR3 consists of 13 residues. The V end was cut by 7 bases, the J end by 2 bases, with 12 bases between. CDR3 nucleotides: TGCGCCAGCCGACGGACGATTCAAGAGACCCAGTACTTC. Translated: CASRRTIQETQYF.

J is TRBJ1-4 and V is TRBV6-5; tentative D call: TRBD1 (5 bases). There are 15 residues in the CDR3. Germline V gives CDR1 MNHEY, CDR2 SVGAGI. V lost 5 bases and J 2 bases, leaving 12 bases between the germline ends. The DNA of the CDR3 is TGTGCCAGCAGTACCGGGACGAGCACTAATGAAAAACTGTTTTTT. It specifies CASSTGTSTNEKLFF.

This clone appeared once. J is TRBJ1-5 and V is TRBV4-1; TRBD1 aligns across 7 bases. There are 16 residues in the CDR3. Trimming cost V 4 bases and J 3 bases; bases outside gene matches: 9. Germline CDR1 MGHRA, CDR2 YSYEKL. This chain's CDR3 is CASSPQGQSPNQPQHF. CDR3 bases: TGCGCCAGCAGCCCTCAGGGACAGTCGCCCAATCAGCCCCAGCATTTT.